This T cell receptor (beta chain) appears in the sequencing data of a study of blood T cell repertoires in COVID-19. At the level of the study: The United States, Italy and Spain were the sources of the acute and convalescent COVID-19 samples. Sources were T cells, B-cell-depleted T cells, or PBMCs; the material itself was cDNA or gDNA.

Original methodology: Reference gene primer amplification gave nucleated cell count estimates. Clones were read by immunoSEQ multiplex PCR, and TCRdb kept only the in-frame ones, dropping some. V, J and clone size are those of that table, while D and trimming were read from the DNA. The table has around 86,000 clones, nearly 85% seen once. There are 14 residues in the CDR3. From germline, CDR1 is LGHDT and CDR2 YNNKEL (reference sequence). V dropped 6 bases and J dropped 2; count of bases not matched to a gene: 4. Sequencing was performed on peripheral blood. This receptor was identified in a woman aged 80 or older with acute or convalescent COVID-19. This chain connects TRBV3-1 (or the pseudogene TRBV3-2) to TRBJ1-2; the match to TRBD1 covers 9 bases. The CDR3 nucleotides read TGTGCCAGCAGTCCCGGGACAGGGAACTATGGCTACACCTTC. Translating it yields CASSPGTGNYGYTF.